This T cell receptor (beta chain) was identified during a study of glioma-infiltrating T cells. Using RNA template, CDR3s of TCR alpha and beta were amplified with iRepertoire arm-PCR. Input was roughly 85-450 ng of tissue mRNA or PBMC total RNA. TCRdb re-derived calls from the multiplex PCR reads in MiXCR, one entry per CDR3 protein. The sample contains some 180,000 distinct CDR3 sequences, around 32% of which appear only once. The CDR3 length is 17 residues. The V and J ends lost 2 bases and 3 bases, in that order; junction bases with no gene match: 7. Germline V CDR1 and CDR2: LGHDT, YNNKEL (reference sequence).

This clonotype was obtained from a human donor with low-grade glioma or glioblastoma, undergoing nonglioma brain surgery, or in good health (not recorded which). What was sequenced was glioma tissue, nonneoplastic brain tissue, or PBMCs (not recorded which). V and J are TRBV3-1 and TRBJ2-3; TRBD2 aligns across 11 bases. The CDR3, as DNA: TGTGCCAGCAGCCAATCTCTCCTAGCGGGAGGTACAGATACGCAGTATTTT. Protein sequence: CASSQSLLAGGTDTQYF.